This passage covers 9 T cell receptor beta chains from one sample sequenced in a study of T cell responses to AZD1222 COVID-19 vaccine. Generated by immunoSEQ multiplex PCR, the TCRdb table keeps only in-frame clones and is missing some. The sample shows some 170,000 clones, around 90% of them seen only once. The sequenced sample was peripheral blood, obtained on day 0 of MenACWY control vaccination. The receptor source for this set is an adult in good health.

This chain uses TRBV7-3 with TRBJ2-7; D call uncertain. Trimming removed 2 bases from V and 4 bases from J, with 9 bases in between. Germline V gene lookup returns CDR1 SGHTA and CDR2 FQGTGA. This CDR3 spans 13 amino acids. The CDR3 region is CASSLSPVYEQYF. The CDR3 DNA is TGTGCCAGCAGCTTATCACCGGTATACGAGCAGTACTTC.

The chain couples TRBV29-1 to TRBJ2-7; the D gene is possibly TRBD2 (6 bases). The CDR3 length is 13 residues. The V and J ends lost 6 bases and 6 bases respectively, with 18 bases between them. In germline, CDR1 is SQVTM, CDR2 ANQGSEA. In nucleotides, the CDR3 is TGCAGCGTGGGACGGGAGCTCCTCGCCGAGCAGTACTTC. This gives the protein CSVGRELLAEQYF.

The gene calls are TRBV18 and TRBJ1-1; D is uncertain. The CDR3 is made up of 15 amino acids. The germline CDR1 and CDR2 sequences are KGHSH and LQKENI. Trimming took off 3 bases at V and 6 bases at J, with 17 bases between the two ends. The CDR3, as DNA: TGTGCCAGCTCACCGACTGGAGGGCGGCGGCCTGAAGCTTTCTTT. It codes for CASSPTGGRRPEAFF.

This CDR3 is CASSDLQGLNEKLFF. CDR3 bases: TGTGCCAGCAGCGACCTACAGGGGCTTAATGAAAAACTGTTTTTT. The chain couples TRBV28 to TRBJ1-4; the match to TRBD1 covers 7 bases. This CDR3 has 15 residues. Germline lookup yields CDR1 MDHEN and CDR2 SYDVKM. Trimming at V came to 6 bases and at J to 4 bases, leaving 8 bases not matched to a gene.

This sequence joins TRBV27 and TRBJ2-5; 9 nucleotides match TRBD2. The V and J ends lost 6 bases and 0 bases, in that order; junction bases with no gene match: 5. CDR1 is MNHEY and CDR2 is SMNVEV in the germline V gene (reference sequence). The CDR3 is made up of 15 amino acids. The CDR3 DNA follows: TGTGCCAGCAGCTCCGCGGGGGGGTACCAAGAGACCCAGTACTTC. It is translated as CASSSAGGYQETQYF.

This clone was detected only once. The V and J genes are TRBV7-2 and TRBJ2-5, with 7 bases that match TRBD2. Germline V lookup: CDR1 SGHTA, CDR2 FQGNSA. This CDR3 is 16 amino acids long. The V gene end was trimmed by 4 bases and the J gene end by 5 bases; junction bases not matched to a gene: 13. The CDR3 nucleotides read TGTGCCAGCAGCTCCGTTATGGCGGGAGCAGGGGAGACCCAGTACTTC. This translates into CASSSVMAGAGETQYF.

The sample holds one count of this clone. The chain uses TRBV29-1 and TRBJ1-2, with a possible D match to TRBD1 (6 bases). The ends were cut back, 6 bases at V and 4 bases at J, with 12 bases in the middle. There are 12 residues in the CDR3. Germline CDR1 and CDR2: SQVTM and ANQGSEA. The CDR3 coding sequence is TGCAGCGTCCCAGGGGCGCGCTATGGCTACACCTTC. The encoded protein is CSVPGARYGYTF.

The chain couples TRBV7-9 to TRBJ1-4; D might be TRBD1 (5 bases). The CDR3 covers 15 residues. The germline V gene has CDR1 SEHNR and CDR2 FQNEAQ (reference sequence). V gave up 4 bases and J gave up 8 bases, with 17 bases separating them. CDR3 residues: CASSWQGSHGEKLFF. The CDR3 DNA reads as TGTGCCAGCAGCTGGCAGGGCTCCCACGGGGAAAAACTGTTTTTT.

This rearrangement joins TRBV10-3 to TRBJ2-2; TRBD1 aligns across 9 bases. Germline V gene sequence: CDR1 ENHRY, CDR2 SYGVKD. The CDR3 has 15 residues. J lost 7 bases, V lost 11 bases, and 14 bases had no gene match. The chain's CDR3 is CAADPGTGSIGELFF. The CDR3 nucleotides read TGTGCCGCCGATCCCGGGACAGGGTCTATCGGGGAGCTGTTTTTT.